This TCR beta chain was found in a study of T cells in Graves' hyperthyroidism and ophthalmopathy. Overall study results and limits: Blood also carried most thyroid clonotypes expanded above 0.001. Ophthalmopathy, which appeared later, was predicted by the model a median about 5.9 months before onset.

The V gene lost 2 bases and the J gene lost 9 bases, with 14 bases spanning the gap. The CDR3 is 14 amino acids. Investigators excluded patients with uncontrolled infection, other autoimmune disease, pregnancy or lactation. Source material for PBMCs was about 10 ml fresh peripheral blood. Regions amplified from RNA transcripts were the TCR beta CDR3 regions. TCR CDR3 underwent first-round RT-PCR with the HTBI primer set. In TCRdb, the multiplex PCR reads were re-called with MiXCR into one record per CDR3 protein. This table holds 350,000 to 400,000 distinct CDR3 sequences, around 13% found once. This clonotype was counted between two and nine times. Its antigen is still unknown.

This TCR was sampled from a woman aged 55-70 years with Graves' hyperthyroidism. Sequenced input: blood. This chain uses TRBV12-3 or TRBV12-4 with TRBJ1-5; perhaps TRBD1 as D (5 bases). This chain's CDR3 is CASSLRQGSPPQHF. The CDR3 coding sequence is TGTGCCAGCAGTTTAAGGCAGGGATCCCCGCCCCAGCATTTT.